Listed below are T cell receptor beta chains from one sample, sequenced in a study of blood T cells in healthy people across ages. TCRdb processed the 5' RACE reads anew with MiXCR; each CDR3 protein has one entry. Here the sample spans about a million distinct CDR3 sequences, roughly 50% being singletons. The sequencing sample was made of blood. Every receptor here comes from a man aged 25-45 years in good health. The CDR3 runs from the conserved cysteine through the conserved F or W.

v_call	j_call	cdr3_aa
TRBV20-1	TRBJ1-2	CSAREVTGINYGYTF
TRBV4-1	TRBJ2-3	CASSEIGADTQYF
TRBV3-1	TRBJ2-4	CASSPQGGGIGKNIQYF
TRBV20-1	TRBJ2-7	CSTQRMFEQYF
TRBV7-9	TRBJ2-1	CASSDSGDNEQFF
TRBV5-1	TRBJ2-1	CASRLTSGTCNEQFF
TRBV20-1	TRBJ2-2	CSATRVANTGELFF
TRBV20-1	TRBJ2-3	CSATPLARGTDTQYF
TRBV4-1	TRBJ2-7	CASSPVGRDRVYEQYF
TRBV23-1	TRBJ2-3	CASSLKARTVSTDTQYF
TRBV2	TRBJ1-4	CASSDPAQVSTDEKLFF
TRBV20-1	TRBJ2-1	CSARAPGNEQFF
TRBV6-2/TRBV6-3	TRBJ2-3	CASSYGPGSLTDTQYF
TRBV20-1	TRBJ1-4	CSTRDPKVEKLFF
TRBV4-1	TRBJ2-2	CASSHRAGGLNTGELFF
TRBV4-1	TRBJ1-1	CASSQVQGANTEAFF
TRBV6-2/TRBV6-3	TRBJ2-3	CASSPSGLAADTQYF
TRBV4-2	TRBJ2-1	CASSQDHALPTPEQFF
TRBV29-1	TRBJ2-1	CSVVVGSSYNEQFF
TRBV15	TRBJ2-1	CATSRASGTYNEQFF
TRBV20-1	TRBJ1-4	CSARGQLNEKLFF
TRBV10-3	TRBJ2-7	CAISDLYEQYF
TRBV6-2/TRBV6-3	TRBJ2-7	CASRSVQAYEQYF
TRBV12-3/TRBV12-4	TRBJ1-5	CASSLVSGMHQPQHF
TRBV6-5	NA	CASGTSGSYEQYF
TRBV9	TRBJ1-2	CASSATGQGIDYGYTF
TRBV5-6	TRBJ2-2	CASSQTSHTGELFF
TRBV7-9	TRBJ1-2	CASSSIGQGGGYTF
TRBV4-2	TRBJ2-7	CASSQDPDREAEQYF
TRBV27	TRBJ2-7	CASSHTPYEQYF
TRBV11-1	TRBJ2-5	CASSSTTTYQETQYF
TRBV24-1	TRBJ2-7	CATSDVRAGTYEQYF
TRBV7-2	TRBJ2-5	CASSHGTGGAETQYF
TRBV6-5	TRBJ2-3	CAAGQGFPDTQYF
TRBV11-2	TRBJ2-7	CASSLVGSGGARYEQYF
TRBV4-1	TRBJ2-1	CASSQATSGGVEQFF
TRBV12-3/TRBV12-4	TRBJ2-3	CASIRRLAGGDTQYF
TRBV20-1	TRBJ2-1	CSARDLGLAGVGYNEQFF
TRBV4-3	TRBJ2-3	CASSQDLAGALATQYF
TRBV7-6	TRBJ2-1	CASSHPSLSYNEQFF
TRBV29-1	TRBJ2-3	CGVEEGLIGDTQYF